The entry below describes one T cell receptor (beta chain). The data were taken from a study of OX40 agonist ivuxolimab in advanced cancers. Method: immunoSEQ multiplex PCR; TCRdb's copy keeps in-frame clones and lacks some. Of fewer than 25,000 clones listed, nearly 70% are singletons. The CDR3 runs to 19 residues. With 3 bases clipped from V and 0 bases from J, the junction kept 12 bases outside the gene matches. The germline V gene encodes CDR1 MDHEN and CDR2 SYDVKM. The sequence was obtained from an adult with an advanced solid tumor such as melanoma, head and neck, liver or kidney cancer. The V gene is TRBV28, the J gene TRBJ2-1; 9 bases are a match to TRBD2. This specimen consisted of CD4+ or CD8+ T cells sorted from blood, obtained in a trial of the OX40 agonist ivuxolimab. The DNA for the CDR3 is TGTGCCAGCAGTTTCCCCCTAGCGGGATATCCGAGCTCCTACAATGAGCAGTTCTTC. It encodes CASSFPLAGYPSSYNEQFF.